This T cell receptor (beta chain) is from a study of radiotherapy plus CTLA-4 blockade in lung cancer. The CDR3 has 14 amino acids. Germline assignment: CDR1 MNHEY and CDR2 SVGAGI. The V end lost 4 bases, the J end lost 5 bases, and 14 bases lay between the germline ends. This clone was detected only once. Using immunoSEQ multiplex PCR, the repertoire was profiled, and TCRdb retains in-frame clones only, with some absent. The table records 70,000 to 90,000 clones, around 78% of them present only once. This clonotype was sampled from a human donor with non-small cell lung cancer whose response to radiotherapy plus ipilimumab could not be evaluated. Some clones in this sample may be carry-over from other donors' samples. Specimen: peripheral blood, collected from a patient treated with radiotherapy plus ipilimumab. V usage is TRBV6-5 and J usage is TRBJ1-2; a weak D match, TRBD1 (5 bases). The CDR3 here is CASSSQGPRYGYTF. CDR3 DNA: TGTGCCAGCAGTTCGCAGGGCCCGAGGTATGGCTACACCTTC.